The 31 T cell receptor beta chains given below trace back to one sample, sequenced in a study of blood T cell repertoires in COVID-19. Method: immunoSEQ multiplex PCR; TCRdb's copy keeps in-frame clones and lacks some. Altogether around 98,000 clones are present, less than 85% being singletons, with the ten largest covering roughly 17%. The sequencing sample was made of peripheral blood. These receptors all come from an older woman with acute or convalescent COVID-19.

The rearrangement uses TRBV11-3 and TRBJ1-5; TRBD1 matches at 7 bases. This CDR3 region has 19 residues. With V trimmed by 1 base and J by 0 bases, 12 bases remained unmatched. Germline values: CDR1 SGHNT, CDR2 YENEEA. The CDR3 spells CASSLVGQEGAYSNQPQHF. The CDR3 nucleotides read TGTGCCAGCAGCTTAGTCGGGCAGGAGGGGGCTTATAGCAATCAGCCCCAGCATTTT.

This chain links TRBV12-3 or TRBV12-4 with TRBJ1-5, with 7 nucleotides matching TRBD1. The CDR3 consists of 13 residues. The V segment lost 6 bases and the J segment 3 bases; nucleotides outside the gene matches: 2. This CDR3 is CASSDRVNQPQHF. CDR3 DNA sequence: TGTGCCAGCAGCGACAGGGTCAATCAGCCCCAGCATTTT.

The chain joins TRBV13 to TRBJ1-1; 9 bases align to TRBD1. This CDR3 region has 15 residues. Trimming took 4 bases from V and 1 from J; bases not matched to a gene: 4. Germline V CDR1 and CDR2: PRHDT, FYEKMQ (reference sequence). DNA of the CDR3: TGTGCCAGCAGCTCCGGACAGGGGAGGAACACTGAAGCTTTCTTT. Residues: CASSSGQGRNTEAFF. Looking up the rest from reference TRBV13 and TRBJ1-1 gives the full variable domain: AAGVIQSPRHLIKEKRETATLKCYPIPRHDTVYWYQQGPGQDPQFLISFYEKMQSDKGSIPDRFSAQQFSDYHSELNMSSLELGDSALYFCASSSGQGRNTEAFFGQGTRLTVV.

The chain has TRBV20-1 and TRBJ2-7; D perhaps matches TRBD1 (6 bases). Trimming removed 3 bases at V and 3 bases at J, with 12 bases between. This CDR3 is 13 amino acids long. From germline, CDR1 is DFQATT and CDR2 SNEGSKA (reference sequence). The CDR3 region is CSASRTALYEQYF. CDR3 bases: TGCAGTGCTAGTCGGACAGCCCTCTACGAGCAGTACTTC.

The chain has TRBV4-3 and TRBJ2-2; unclear D gene. Germline lookup yields CDR1 LGHNA and CDR2 YSLEER. V lost 0 bases and J lost 6, with 14 bases in between. The CDR3 sequence is 16 residues long. CDR3 region: CASSQEYNVPPGELFF. CDR3 bases: TGCGCCAGCAGCCAAGAATATAATGTCCCTCCCGGGGAGCTGTTTTTT.

The V call is TRBV6-5, the J call TRBJ1-1; no firm D call. The CDR3 has 12 amino acids. Germline loops: CDR1 MNHEY, CDR2 SVGAGI. Trimming shortened V by 7 bases and J by 1 base, and 7 bases separated the two germline ends. The CDR3 loop is CASNRANTEAFF. DNA of the CDR3: TGTGCCAGCAACAGAGCGAACACTGAAGCTTTCTTT.

This clone was found once. The chain links TRBV19 to TRBJ2-7; possibly TRBD2 for D (6 bases). This CDR3 region has 16 residues. V dropped 4 bases and J dropped 2 bases, with 18 bases sitting between them. Germline V gene lookup returns CDR1 LNHDA and CDR2 SQIVND (reference sequence). Here the CDR3 DNA reads TGTGCCAGTAGTAGGGACGGGACTCTTCTGACCTACGAGCAGTACTTC. It yields the protein CASSRDGTLLTYEQYF.

V is TRBV3-1 (or the pseudogene TRBV3-2) and J is TRBJ2-3; TRBD2 aligns across 8 bases. CDR1 LGHDT and CDR2 YNNKEL come from the germline V gene (reference sequence). V was pared by 4 bases and J by 2 bases, with 14 bases of the junction left unmatched. This CDR3 is built from 18 residues. The CDR3 protein is CASSPLGVAGRYTDTQYF. The CDR3 bases are TGTGCCAGCAGCCCTTTGGGGGTAGCGGGGCGTTACACAGATACGCAGTATTTT.

The chain has TRBV9 and TRBJ2-7; D perhaps matches TRBD1 (6 bases). CDR1 is SGDLS, CDR2 YYNGEE, per germline. The V gene lost 3 bases and the J gene lost 0 bases, with 10 bases spanning the gap. The CDR3 contains 14 residues. CDR3 residues: CASSAGQYSYEQYF. Written as DNA, the CDR3 is TGTGCCAGCAGCGCCGGACAGTACTCCTACGAGCAGTACTTC.

The chain has TRBV18 and TRBJ2-3; tentatively, D is TRBD1 (5 bases). Trimming took off 8 bases at V and 7 bases at J, with 16 bases between the two ends. Germline CDR1 KGHSH, CDR2 LQKENI. The CDR3 length is 13 residues. The CDR3 sequence: CASEGDSKNTQYF. CDR3 in DNA: TGTGCCAGCGAAGGGGATAGCAAGAATACGCAGTATTTT.

This clone has a single count. The V call is TRBV7-9, the J call TRBJ1-6; tentatively, D is TRBD1 (6 bases). The CDR3 is made up of 14 amino acids. Trimming shortened V by 5 bases and J by 3 bases, and 8 bases separated the two germline ends. Germline V CDR1 and CDR2: SEHNR, FQNEAQ (reference sequence). The CDR3 DNA follows: TGTGCCAGCAGCGGACAGAGCTATAATTCACCCCTCCACTTT. Protein: CASSGQSYNSPLHF. The complete variable domain, with remaining parts taken from reference TRBV7-9 and TRBJ1-6, reads DTGVSQNPRHKITKRGQNVTFRCDPISEHNRLYWYRQTLGQGPEFLTYFQNEAQLEKSRLLSDRFSAERPKGSFSTLEIQRTEQGDSAMYLCASSGQSYNSPLHFGNGTRLTVT.

The chain is built from TRBV2 and TRBJ2-2; 13 bases agree with TRBD2. V trimming: 6 bases; J trimming: 4 bases; junction bases outside the gene matches: 5. The CDR3 is 16 amino acids. From germline, CDR1 is SNHLY and CDR2 FYNNEI. CDR3 loop: CASRLAGGQGTGELFF. The CDR3 nucleotides read TGTGCCAGCAGACTAGCGGGGGGGCAGGGCACCGGGGAGCTGTTTTTT.

This sequence joins TRBV5-1 and TRBJ2-1, with a possible D match to TRBD1 (6 bases). Per the germline V gene, CDR1 is SGHRS and CDR2 is YFSETQ. This CDR3 has 15 amino acids. Trimming shortened V by 4 bases and J by 4 bases, and 15 bases separated the two germline ends. The CDR3 is CASSRNGGPYNEQFF. CDR3 DNA: TGCGCCAGCAGCCGTAATGGGGGCCCGTACAATGAGCAGTTCTTC.

This clone appeared once. The CDR3, as DNA: TGTGCCAGTAGTAGGCAGACAGGGGGCTACACCGGGGAGCTGTTTTTT. Residues: CASSRQTGGYTGELFF. The rearrangement joins TRBV19 to TRBJ2-2; 10 nucleotides match TRBD1. The CDR3 loop spans 16 amino acids. The germline gives CDR1 LNHDA, CDR2 SQIVND (reference sequence). Trimming cost V 4 bases and J 3 bases; bases outside gene matches: 5.

This chain links TRBV5-1 with TRBJ1-6, with 8 bases identical to TRBD1. The CDR3 totals 19 residues. Trimming cost V 0 bases and J 2 bases; bases outside gene matches: 10. Germline loops: CDR1 SGHRS, CDR2 YFSETQ. The CDR3 coding sequence is TGCGCCAGCAGCTTGGCCGGTCAGACAGGGGTAACCTATAATTCACCCCTCCACTTT. This gives the protein CASSLAGQTGVTYNSPLHF.

The V call is TRBV3-1 (or the pseudogene TRBV3-2), the J call TRBJ1-4, with D hard to call. V shed 5 bases and J shed 3 bases, with 13 bases lying between them. This CDR3 region has 15 residues. Germline lookup yields CDR1 LGHDT and CDR2 YNNKEL (reference sequence). The chain's CDR3 is CASSSESEANEKLFF. CDR3 coding DNA: TGTGCCAGCAGCTCAGAGAGCGAGGCTAATGAAAAACTGTTTTTT.

The V call is TRBV6-1, the J call TRBJ2-5; D is possibly TRBD1 (6 bases). The V and J ends lost 3 bases and 2 bases respectively, with 16 bases between them. The CDR3 runs 16 residues. Germline assignment: CDR1 MNHNS and CDR2 SASEGT. The CDR3 loop reads CASSDIWGRRQETQYF. CDR3 DNA: TGTGCCAGCAGTGATATTTGGGGGCGGCGGCAAGAGACCCAGTACTTC.

This clone was detected a few times. This chain links TRBV5-1 with TRBJ1-4, with D uncertain. The V end was cut by 1 base, the J end by 4 bases, with 8 bases between. Germline V gene sequence: CDR1 SGHRS, CDR2 YFSETQ. The CDR3 sequence is 14 residues long. CDR3 bases: TGCGCCAGCAGCTTGCAGGTGAATAATGAAAAACTGTTTTTT. Translated, it gives CASSLQVNNEKLFF.

The V and J genes are TRBV5-6 and TRBJ1-6; D unresolved. CDR1 and CDR2 (germline): SGHDT, YYEEEE. The germline V and J ends were trimmed by 5 bases and 9 bases, with 12 bases remaining between them. CDR3 size: 13 residues. The CDR3, as DNA: TGTGCCAGCAGTCGAGCGGGGAGTTCACCCCTCCACTTT. Its translation: CASSRAGSSPLHF.

This sequence joins TRBV4-1 and TRBJ1-1; tentatively, D is TRBD1 (6 bases). The germline V gene has CDR1 MGHRA and CDR2 YSYEKL. V lost 3 bases to trimming and J lost 5 bases, with 10 bases between them. The CDR3 runs to 13 residues. CDR3 in DNA: TGCGCCAGCAGCCACGAACAGGGAACTGAAGCTTTCTTT. This translates into CASSHEQGTEAFF.

V usage is TRBV12-5 and J usage is TRBJ1-5; D remains ambiguous. This CDR3 comprises 15 residues. From germline, CDR1 is LGHNT and CDR2 FRNRAP. V lost 1 base and J 6 bases, leaving 13 bases between the germline ends. The CDR3, as DNA: TGTGCTAGTGGTTTGGATGAGGGTGTCGGTCAGCCCCAGCATTTT. It is translated as CASGLDEGVGQPQHF.

The chain recombines TRBV19 with TRBJ1-2; no clear D gene. Germline V lookup: CDR1 LNHDA, CDR2 SQIVND (reference sequence). The CDR3 totals 14 residues. V dropped 7 bases and J dropped 5 bases, with 17 bases sitting between them. CDR3 coding DNA: TGTGCCAGTACCCAGCGGAGCTCCCCTTATGGCTACACCTTC. Translation: CASTQRSSPYGYTF.

The V and J genes are TRBV2 and TRBJ1-2; 7 positions match TRBD1. J gave up 4 bases and V 6 bases, and 11 bases lay outside the gene matches. CDR3 length equals 15 residues. Germline CDR1 is SNHLY and CDR2 is FYNNEI. CDR3 in amino acids: CASRQDRDDGYGYTF. In DNA, the CDR3 is TGTGCCAGCAGGCAAGACAGGGATGACGGCTATGGCTACACCTTC.

This sequence joins TRBV2 and TRBJ1-2; D is undetermined. The CDR3 totals 14 residues. Trimming cost V 1 base and J 3 bases, with 9 bases left between them. Germline-derived CDR1 and CDR2 are SNHLY and FYNNEI. The CDR3 loop is CASSEVSGYYGYTF. The CDR3 DNA reads TGTGCCAGCAGTGAAGTCTCGGGGTACTATGGCTACACCTTC.

The chain carries TRBV4-2 and TRBJ1-6, with a tentative D call TRBD1 (5 bases). Germline V gene data show CDR1 as LGHNA and CDR2 as YNFKEQ. Trimming removed 0 bases from V and 10 bases from J, with 10 bases in between. This CDR3 comprises 14 residues. CDR3: CASSQDWGVSPLHF. The CDR3 nucleotides are TGTGCCAGCAGCCAAGATTGGGGGGTGTCACCCCTCCACTTT.

This clone was observed a few times. The chain recombines TRBV20-1 with TRBJ2-7; TRBD1 aligns across 8 bases. J was trimmed by 3 bases and V by 3 bases; bases with no gene match: 13. This CDR3 is 16 amino acids long. The germline CDR1 and CDR2 sequences are DFQATT and SNEGSKA (reference sequence). CDR3 coding DNA: TGCAGTGCTAGTAAGGGAACAGGGGGGAGACTCTACGAGCAGTACTTC. Encoded protein: CSASKGTGGRLYEQYF.

With respect to this clone: The same CDR3 arises from other DNA sequences in this sample as well. This rearrangement joins TRBV6-1 to TRBJ1-5, with 10 bases aligning to TRBD1. The CDR3 extends over 16 amino acids. In germline, CDR1 is MNHNS, CDR2 SASEGT. J was trimmed by 4 bases and V by 0 bases; bases with no gene match: 3. The CDR3 DNA reads as TGTGCCAGCAGTGAAGCGCGGGGACAGGGGAATCAGCCCCAGCATTTT. It specifies CASSEARGQGNQPQHF.

This chain connects TRBV11-2 to TRBJ2-6; a possible D gene is TRBD2 (5 bases). V was pared by 5 bases and J by 0 bases, with 14 bases between. CDR3 size: 17 residues. In germline, CDR1 is SGHAT, CDR2 FQNNGV. CDR3 sequence: CASSPLGPISGANVLTF. The CDR3 DNA is TGTGCCAGCAGCCCACTAGGACCGATCTCTGGGGCCAACGTCCTGACTTTC.

J is TRBJ2-7 and V is TRBV15; tentative D call: TRBD2 (5 bases). The CDR3 sequence is 14 residues long. V lost 1 base to trimming and J lost 3 bases, with 10 bases between them. Per germline, CDR1 LNHNV and CDR2 YYDKDF (reference sequence). DNA for the CDR3: TGTGCCACCAGCAGAGTGGATGGGAGCTACGAGCAGTACTTC. This sequence encodes CATSRVDGSYEQYF.

The rearrangement uses TRBV2 and TRBJ2-3; a weak D match, TRBD1 (5 bases). Germline CDR1 SNHLY, CDR2 FYNNEI. The V end lost 6 bases, the J end lost 4 bases, and 17 bases lay between the germline ends. The CDR3 has 15 amino acids. CDR3 DNA sequence: TGTGCCAGCAGCCTACTCCAGGGTCGGGCAGATACGCAGTATTTT. The encoded protein is CASSLLQGRADTQYF.

V gene TRBV7-9 combines with J gene TRBJ2-5; D remains ambiguous. CDR3 length: 12 amino acids. Looked up from germline, CDR1 is SEHNR and CDR2 is FQNEAQ (reference sequence). Trimming took off 6 bases at V and 3 bases at J, with 8 bases between the two ends. CDR3: CASRYIEETQYF. DNA of the CDR3: TGTGCCAGCAGATACATTGAAGAGACCCAGTACTTC.